This T cell receptor (beta chain) was obtained from a study of T-cell reconstitution after alpha-beta-depleted transplantation in children. The authors prepared the TCRbeta library with unique molecular identifiers. Each CDR3 protein gets one entry after TCRdb re-called the PCR reads with MiXCR. The sample lists approximately 98,000 distinct CDR3 sequences, about 6% seen once, with 23% in the top ten. With respect to this clonotype: The antigen is not known.

The ends were cut back, 7 bases at V and 8 bases at J, with 14 bases in the middle. From germline, CDR1 is SNHLY and CDR2 FYNNEI. The length of the CDR3 is 12 residues. Study conclusions and caveats: There were some patients whose high TCRbeta diversity at day 60 came from surviving recipient T cells and thymic progenitors.

The chain uses TRBV2 and TRBJ1-2; no definite D call. The specimen was PBMCs, mostly from graft donor cells, collected 360 days after TCRalphabeta/CD19-depleted stem cell transplant. The TCR was taken from a male patient aged 2 to 10 who had a stem cell transplant for acute lymphoblastic leukemia, so the T cells may come from the graft donor. The CDR3 protein is CASTRDGGGYTF. Written as DNA, the CDR3 is TGTGCCAGCACCCGGGATGGCGGAGGCTACACCTTC.